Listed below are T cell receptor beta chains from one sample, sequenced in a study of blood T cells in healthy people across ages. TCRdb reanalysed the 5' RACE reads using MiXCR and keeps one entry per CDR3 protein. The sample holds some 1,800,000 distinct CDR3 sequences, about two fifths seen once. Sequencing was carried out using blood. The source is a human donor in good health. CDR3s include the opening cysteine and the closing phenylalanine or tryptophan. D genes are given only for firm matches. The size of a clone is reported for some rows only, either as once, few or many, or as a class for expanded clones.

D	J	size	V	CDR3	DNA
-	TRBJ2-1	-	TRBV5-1	CASSSVNVKGSSYNEQFF	TGCGCCAGCAGCTCTGTTAACGTTAAGGGCAGCTCCTACAATGAGCAGTTCTTC
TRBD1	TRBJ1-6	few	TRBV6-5	CASSPGTASSPLHF	TGTGCCAGCAGCCCCGGGACAGCATCTTCACCCCTCCACTTT
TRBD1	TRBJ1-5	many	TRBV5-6	CASSSGGAWGNQPQHF	TGTGCCAGCAGCTCAGGGGGCGCGTGGGGCAATCAGCCCCAGCATTTT
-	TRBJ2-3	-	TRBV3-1	CASSLPKTGGGTDTQYF	TGTGCCAGCAGCCTCCCTAAAACGGGGGGCGGCACAGATACGCAGTATTTT
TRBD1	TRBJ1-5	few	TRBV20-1	CSAKGQGSQPQHF	TGCAGTGCTAAGGGACAGGGGAGTCAGCCCCAGCATTTT
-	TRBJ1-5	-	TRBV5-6	CASSLMAGVNQPQHF	TGTGCCAGCAGCTTGATGGCGGGGGTCAATCAGCCCCAGCATTTT
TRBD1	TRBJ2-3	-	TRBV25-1	CASIPGQEPDTQYF	TGTGCCAGCATTCCGGGACAGGAGCCAGATACGCAGTATTTT
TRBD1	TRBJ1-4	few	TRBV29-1	CSVSPPGQRNEKLFF	TGCAGCGTTTCCCCTCCGGGACAGCGTAATGAAAAACTGTTTTTT
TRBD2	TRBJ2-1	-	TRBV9	CASSVTSGVSQFF	TGCGCCAGCAGCGTGACTAGCGGGGTTTCGCAGTTCTTC
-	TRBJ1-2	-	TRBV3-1	CASSQGIEYGYTF	TGTGCCTCGAGCCAGGGGATCGAGTATGGCTACACCTTC
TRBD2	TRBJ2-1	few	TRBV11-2	CASSLTRGGLSYNEQFF	TGTGCCAGCAGCTTAACCCGGGGGGGCCTCAGCTACAATGAGCAGTTCTTC
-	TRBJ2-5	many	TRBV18	CASSPRRETQYF	TGTGCCAGCAGCCCTCGGAGGGAGACCCAGTACTTC
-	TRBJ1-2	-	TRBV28	CASSPWSTKANYGYTF	TGTGCCAGCAGCCCGTGGTCGACCAAAGCTAACTATGGCTACACCTTC
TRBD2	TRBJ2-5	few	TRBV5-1	CASSLELAGGVETQYF	TGCGCCAGCAGCTTGGAACTAGCGGGGGGAGTAGAGACCCAGTACTTC
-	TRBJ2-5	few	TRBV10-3	CAISEFLGTVQETQYF	TGTGCCATCAGTGAGTTCTTGGGAACAGTCCAAGAGACCCAGTACTTC
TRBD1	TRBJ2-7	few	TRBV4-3	CASSPHLGQWPDEQYF	TGCGCCAGCAGCCCACACCTGGGACAGTGGCCTGACGAGCAGTACTTC
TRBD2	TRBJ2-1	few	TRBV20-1	CSARFGAGGSYNEQFF	TGCAGTGCTAGGTTTGGAGCGGGGGGATCCTACAATGAGCAGTTCTTC
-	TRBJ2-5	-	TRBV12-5	CASGFWGGRLGETQYF	TGTGCTAGTGGTTTTTGGGGGGGGCGTCTGGGAGAGACCCAGTACTTC
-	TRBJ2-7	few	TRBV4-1	CASSGGGGYEQYF	TGCGCCAGCTCGGGGGGCGGGGGCTACGAGCAGTACTTC
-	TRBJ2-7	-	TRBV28	CATAWAGIVYEQYF	TGTGCCACCGCGTGGGCAGGGATTGTTTACGAGCAGTACTTC
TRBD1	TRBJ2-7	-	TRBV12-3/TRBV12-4	CASSRRGQGAYEQYF	TGTGCCAGCAGTCGGCGGGGACAGGGGGCCTACGAGCAGTACTTC
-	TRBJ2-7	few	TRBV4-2	CASSQPFPRGDYEQYF	TGTGCCAGCAGCCAACCCTTCCCCAGGGGGGACTACGAGCAGTACTTC
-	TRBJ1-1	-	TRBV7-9	CAGSFKGMNTEAFF	TGTGCCGGCAGCTTCAAAGGAATGAACACTGAAGCTTTCTTT
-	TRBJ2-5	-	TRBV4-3	CASSQENGLQETQYF	TGCGCCAGCAGCCAAGAGAACGGACTCCAAGAGACCCAGTACTTC
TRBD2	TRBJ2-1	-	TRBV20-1	CSRAGVTEQFF	TGCAGCAGAGCGGGGGTTACTGAGCAGTTCTTC
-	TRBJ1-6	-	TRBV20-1	CSASWSTNSPLHF	TGCAGTGCTAGTTGGAGTACTAATTCGCCCCTCCACTTT
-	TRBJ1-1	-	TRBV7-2	CASSLGLGGFTEAFF	TGTGCCAGCAGCTTAGGCTTGGGCGGTTTCACTGAAGCTTTCTTT
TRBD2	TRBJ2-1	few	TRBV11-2	CASSSEVTYSGINEQFF	TGTGCCAGCAGCTCCGAGGTGACTTATAGCGGGATTAATGAGCAGTTCTTC
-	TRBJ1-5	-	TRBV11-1	CASSLKGGRYNQPQHF	TGTGCCAGCAGCCTAAAGGGGGGCCGGTACAATCAGCCCCAGCATTTT
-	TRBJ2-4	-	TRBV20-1	CSARDQGGGPHLEQYF	TGCAGTGCTAGAGATCAGGGGGGGGGGCCCCATTTGGAGCAGTACTTC
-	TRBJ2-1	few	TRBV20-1	CSAPRDPSSYNEQFF	TGCAGTGCTCCCCGGGACCCAAGCTCCTACAATGAGCAGTTCTTC
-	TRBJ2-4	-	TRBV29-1	CSAVSPTTRDIQYF	TGCAGCGCCGTGTCTCCCACAACGCGGGACATTCAGTACTTC
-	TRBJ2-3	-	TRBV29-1	CSALDGTDTQYF	TGCAGCGCGCTAGATGGTACAGATACGCAGTATTTT
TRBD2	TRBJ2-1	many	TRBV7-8	CASSLLSGGTYNEQFF	TGTGCCAGCAGCTTACTTAGCGGGGGAACCTACAATGAGCAGTTCTTC
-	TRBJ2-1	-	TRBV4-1	CASSQVEGARSWNEQFF	TGCGCCAGCAGCCAAGTCGAAGGGGCTCGATCATGGAATGAGCAGTTCTTC
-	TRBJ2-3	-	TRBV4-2	CASSPEVDTQYF	TGTGCCAGCAGCCCAGAGGTAGATACGCAGTATTTT
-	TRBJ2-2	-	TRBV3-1	CASSQVTRGRTGELFF	TGTGCCAGCAGCCAAGTAACCCGGGGCCGCACCGGGGAGCTGTTTTTT
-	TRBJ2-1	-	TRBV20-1	CSASWDPSYNEQFF	TGCAGTGCTAGTTGGGACCCGTCCTACAATGAGCAGTTCTTC
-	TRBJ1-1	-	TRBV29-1	CSAGRLRDTEAFF	TGCAGCGCCGGGAGGTTACGGGACACTGAAGCTTTCTTT
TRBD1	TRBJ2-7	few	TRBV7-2	CASNDRVTHEQYF	TGTGCCAGCAACGACAGGGTAACTCACGAGCAGTACTTC
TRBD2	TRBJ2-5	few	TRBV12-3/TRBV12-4	CASSLSGGNKETQYF	TGTGCCAGCAGCCTTAGCGGGGGGAATAAAGAGACCCAGTACTTC
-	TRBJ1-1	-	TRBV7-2	CASSLSLEYTEAFF	TGTGCCAGCAGCTTGTCCCTCGAGTACACTGAAGCTTTCTTT
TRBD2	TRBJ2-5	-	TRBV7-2	CASSLGGLAGRETQYF	TGTGCCAGTAGCTTAGGGGGACTAGCGGGGAGAGAGACCCAGTACTTC
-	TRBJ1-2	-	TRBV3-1	CASSHGPQGQGGYTF	TGTGCCAGCAGCCACGGACCTCAAGGGCAGGGAGGCTACACCTTC
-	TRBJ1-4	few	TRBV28	CASTPGDTGDEKLFF	TGTGCCAGCACCCCTGGGGACACCGGGGATGAAAAACTGTTTTTT
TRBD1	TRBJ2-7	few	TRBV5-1	CASSLAGTGDDEQYF	TGCGCCAGCAGCTTGGCAGGGACAGGGGATGACGAGCAGTACTTC
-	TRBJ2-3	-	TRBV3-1	CASSLLSLTDTQYF	TGTGCCAGCAGCCTCCTGAGTCTCACAGATACGCAGTATTTT
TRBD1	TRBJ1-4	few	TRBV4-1	CASSQRQGATNEELFF	TGCGCCAGCAGCCAACGACAGGGAGCAACTAATGAAGAACTGTTTTTT
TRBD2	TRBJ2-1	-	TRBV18	CASSRRGLADNNEQFF	TGTGCCAGCTCACGAAGGGGACTAGCGGATAACAATGAGCAGTTCTTC
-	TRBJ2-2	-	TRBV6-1	CASSELRGVGRTGELFF	TGTGCCAGCAGTGAACTGAGAGGAGTGGGCCGGACCGGGGAGCTGTTTTTT
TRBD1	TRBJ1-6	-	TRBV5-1	CASSSGTGLVTLHF	TGCGCCAGCAGCTCCGGGACAGGGTTAGTAACCCTCCACTTT
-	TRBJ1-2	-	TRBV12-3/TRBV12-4	CASSLTGRSTF	TGTGCCAGCAGTTTAACAGGGCGGAGCACCTTC
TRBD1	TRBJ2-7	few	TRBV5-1	CASSHVTPGQGDEQYF	TGCGCCAGCAGCCACGTAACCCCGGGACAGGGGGACGAGCAGTACTTC